This T cell receptor (beta chain) emerged from a study of T cells in Graves' hyperthyroidism and ophthalmopathy. Findings of the study overall: A median around 6 months before onset, the model predicted ophthalmopathy.

Germline values: CDR1 SGDLS, CDR2 YYNGEE. The CDR3 loop spans 14 amino acids. The ends were cut back, 0 bases at V and 2 bases at J, with 7 bases in the middle. Worth noting for this clonotype: Its antigen is unknown.

Amplification targeted TCR beta CDR3 regions from RNA transcripts. First-round RT-PCR with HTBI primers amplified the TCR CDR3 region. TCRdb processed the multiplex PCR reads anew with MiXCR; each CDR3 protein has one entry. Here the sample spans roughly 380,000 distinct CDR3 sequences, approximately 12% being singletons. Sequencing was performed on blood. The chain is built from TRBV9 and TRBJ2-3; D call uncertain. The receptor's source is a man under 40 with Graves' hyperthyroidism that later progressed to Graves' ophthalmopathy. This CDR3 is CASSVGYPTDTQYF. CDR3 DNA sequence: TGTGCCAGCAGCGTAGGCTACCCCACAGATACGCAGTATTTT.